These 17 T cell receptor beta chains came from one sample sequenced in a study of siplizumab effects on memory and regulatory T cells. Method: immunoSEQ multiplex PCR; TCRdb's copy keeps in-frame clones and lacks some. Seen here are around 58,000 clones, around four fifths observed once, and the top ten hold roughly 3.8%. Sequenced material: memory CD4+ T cells sorted from blood. These receptors came from a human donor in good health.

The chain joins TRBV7-8 to TRBJ2-7; 8 bases match TRBD1. Germline-derived CDR1 and CDR2 are SGHVS and FQNEAQ. This CDR3 region has 15 residues. The ends lost 5 bases at V and 2 bases at J; junction bases unmatched: 8. The CDR3 region is CASSGKTGEAYEQYF. CDR3 bases: TGTGCCAGCAGCGGAAAGACAGGGGAGGCCTACGAGCAGTACTTC.

The rearrangement uses TRBV19 and TRBJ2-5; the match to TRBD2 covers 9 bases. The V and J ends lost 4 bases and 2 bases, in that order; junction bases with no gene match: 5. This CDR3 has 15 residues. The germline V gene encodes CDR1 LNHDA and CDR2 SQIVND (reference sequence). The CDR3 loop is CASSNPSGTQETQYF. The CDR3 DNA reads as TGTGCCAGTAGTAACCCTAGCGGGACTCAAGAGACCCAGTACTTC.

J is TRBJ2-1 and V is TRBV18; TRBD2 matches at 7 bases. From germline, CDR1 is KGHSH and CDR2 LQKENI. This CDR3 has 16 amino acids. Trimming removed 0 bases from V and 0 bases from J; junction bases left unmatched: 2. CDR3 bases: TGTGCCAGCTCACCACCCTGGGGGGGCTCCTACAATGAGCAGTTCTTC. Translated, it gives CASSPPWGGSYNEQFF.

The J gene is TRBJ2-1, the V gene TRBV11-2; D is unresolved. The germline V gene has CDR1 SGHAT and CDR2 FQNNGV. This CDR3 region has 13 residues. The V end lost 0 bases, the J end lost 9 bases, and 9 bases lay between the germline ends. The CDR3 loop is CASSLDRRSEQFF. The CDR3 region has the DNA TGTGCCAGCAGCTTAGATCGGCGGAGTGAGCAGTTCTTC.

The chain recombines TRBV18 with TRBJ2-2, with 9 bases identical to TRBD2. This CDR3 is built from 14 residues. The germline CDR1 and CDR2 sequences are KGHSH and LQKENI. With V trimmed by 6 bases and J by 3 bases, 2 bases remained unmatched. CDR3 amino acids: CASSQREDTGELFF. The CDR3 DNA follows: TGTGCCAGCTCTCAGCGGGAGGACACCGGGGAGCTGTTTTTT.

This rearrangement joins TRBV7-2 to TRBJ1-1; D is perhaps TRBD1 (6 bases). Germline V gene sequence: CDR1 SGHTA, CDR2 FQGNSA. Deletions cut 5 bases from V and 3 bases from J, with 19 bases between. The CDR3 runs to 16 residues. The CDR3, as DNA: TGTGCCAGCAGCCCCCCTATGGGGGCGCGGGACACTGAAGCTTTCTTT. Protein product: CASSPPMGARDTEAFF.

The J gene is TRBJ2-3, the V gene TRBV10-3; D is perhaps TRBD2 (5 bases). The germline V and J ends were trimmed by 2 bases and 0 bases, with 12 bases remaining between them. Germline CDR1 ENHRY, CDR2 SYGVKD. CDR3 length equals 16 residues. As DNA, the CDR3 is TGTGCCATCAGTGAGACCCTAGCACAGAGCACAGATACGCAGTATTTT. This encodes CAISETLAQSTDTQYF.

The rearrangement links TRBV7-8 to TRBJ1-5; 9 positions match TRBD1. Per the germline V gene, CDR1 is SGHVS and CDR2 is FQNEAQ. The ends lost 5 bases at V and 3 bases at J; junction bases unmatched: 8. This CDR3 is built from 16 residues. The CDR3 DNA is TGTGCCAGCAGCCTCACGGGACAGGGTCTCAATCAGCCCCAGCATTTT. It translates to CASSLTGQGLNQPQHF. Drawing the rest from reference TRBV7-8 and TRBJ1-5, the complete variable domain is GAGVSQSPRYKVAKRGQDVALRCDPISGHVSLFWYQQALGQGPEFLTYFQNEAQLDKSGLPSDRFFAERPEGSVSTLKIQRTQQEDSAVYLCASSLTGQGLNQPQHFGDGTRLSIL.

This chain uses TRBV27 with TRBJ1-6; D unresolved. CDR3 length: 14 residues. Germline V gene sequence: CDR1 MNHEY, CDR2 SMNVEV (reference sequence). With 5 bases removed from V and 9 bases from J, the gap between germline ends came to 14 bases. The CDR3 DNA reads TGTGCCAGCAGTATAGACACGCCGTTTTCACCCCTCCACTTT. Translating it yields CASSIDTPFSPLHF.

The DNA of the CDR3 is TGCGCCAGCAGCTCGCCCGGTGGGAGGGCGGCTTTCTTT. Encoded protein: CASSSPGGRAAFF. This chain connects TRBV5-1 to TRBJ1-1; D is unresolved. CDR3 length equals 13 residues. Germline assignment: CDR1 SGHRS and CDR2 YFSETQ. V was clipped by 3 bases and J by 11 bases, with 17 bases between them.

The V call is TRBV5-1, the J call TRBJ1-1, with TRBD1 matching 7 bases. The CDR3 has 14 residues. V shed 3 bases, J shed 6 bases, and the junction held 8 bases outside the gene matches. From germline, CDR1 is SGHRS and CDR2 YFSETQ. The CDR3 loop reads CASSWGTGVPEAFF. CDR3 bases: TGCGCCAGCAGCTGGGGAACAGGGGTCCCTGAAGCTTTCTTT.

The CDR3: CASRRGGGKADTQYF. CDR3 in DNA: TGTGCCAGCAGGAGAGGAGGGGGTAAGGCAGATACGCAGTATTTT. The chain carries TRBV6-5 and TRBJ2-3; D may correspond to TRBD1 or TRBD2 (6 bases each). Germline CDR1 is MNHEY and CDR2 is SVGAGI. Trimming stripped 6 bases from V and 4 bases from J, with 17 bases between. This CDR3 is built from 15 residues.

The chain uses TRBV7-2 and TRBJ2-5; D perhaps matches TRBD1 (5 bases). The germline V gene encodes CDR1 SGHTA and CDR2 FQGNSA. Trimming cost V 0 bases and J 2 bases, with 10 bases left between them. This CDR3 has 15 residues. The CDR3 reads CASSLAGASQETQYF. Here the CDR3 DNA reads TGTGCCAGCAGCTTAGCTGGGGCCTCGCAAGAGACCCAGTACTTC.

The chain recombines TRBV2 with TRBJ2-7, with D unresolved. Germline V CDR1 and CDR2: SNHLY, FYNNEI. Trimming took off 6 bases at V and 0 bases at J, with 3 bases between the two ends. The CDR3 contains 11 residues. The CDR3, as DNA: TGTGCCAGCAGCTACTCCTACGAGCAGTACTTC. The encoded protein is CASSYSYEQYF.

This chain joins TRBV6-1 and TRBJ1-1; D uncertain. This CDR3 region has 15 residues. The germline V gene encodes CDR1 MNHNS and CDR2 SASEGT. The V end lost 1 base, the J end lost 4 bases, and 13 bases lay between the germline ends. The CDR3 spells CASSEEFRLGTEAFF. In DNA, the CDR3 is TGTGCCAGCAGTGAAGAATTCCGGCTGGGCACTGAAGCTTTCTTT.

This sequence joins TRBV6-5 and TRBJ2-1; the match to TRBD1 covers 7 bases. Trimming took 4 bases from V and 7 from J; bases not matched to a gene: 4. From germline, CDR1 is MNHEY and CDR2 SVGAGI. This CDR3 spans 13 amino acids. For the CDR3, the DNA is TGTGCCAGCAGTTCAAGGGGGCTTAATGAGCAGTTCTTC. It yields the protein CASSSRGLNEQFF.

The V and J genes are TRBV9 and TRBJ2-3; D might be TRBD2 (6 bases). V gave up 3 bases and J gave up 4 bases, with 21 bases separating them. Germline CDR1 SGDLS, CDR2 YYNGEE. The CDR3 is 17 amino acids. The CDR3 is CASSAKPRSGRADTQYF. The CDR3 coding sequence is TGTGCCAGCAGCGCAAAGCCCCGTAGCGGAAGAGCAGATACGCAGTATTTT. The whole variable domain, remainder taken from reference TRBV9 and TRBJ2-3, is DSGVTQTPKHLITATGQRVTLRCSPRSGDLSVYWYQQSLDQGLQFLIQYYNGEERAKGNILERFSAQQFPDLHSELNLSSLELGDSALYFCASSAKPRSGRADTQYFGPGTRLTVL.